Listed below are T cell receptor beta chains from one sample, sequenced in a study of blood T cell repertoires in COVID-19. Assay: immunoSEQ multiplex PCR; the TCRdb copy retains only in-frame clones and omits some. The sample contains some 200,000 clones, about 90% of which appear only once. Sequencing was performed on peripheral blood. All receptors come from a woman between 45 and 65 years old with acute or convalescent COVID-19. CDR3s include the opening cysteine and the closing phenylalanine or tryptophan. Each record gives: CDR3 length, V gene, D gene, CDR3 protein. A D gene is named only where the DNA matches it firmly.

13	TRBV7-3	-	CASSLAAAGELFF
16	TRBV12-5	TRBD2	CASGLGLAGGAYEQYF
18	TRBV2	TRBD2	CASSEGIPGTSRTGELFF
18	TRBV24-1	TRBD1	CATSDRTGGGREQETQYF
14	TRBV6-6	TRBD1	CASSRGQTLYGYTF
18	TRBV6-6	TRBD1	CASSQQGQASSYNSPLHF
15	TRBV30	TRBD1	CAWTFPGAGGYGYTF
14	TRBV19	-	CASSMAGTNEKLFF
15	TRBV7-3	-	CASSLGQGLVETQYF
12	TRBV12-5	-	CASGLEGEKLFF
14	TRBV4-3	-	CASSQDTARETQYF
15	TRBV5-4	TRBD1	CASSAPGQGTAEAFF
17	TRBV12-5	-	CASGLVPKPTAGNTIYF
15	TRBV5-4	-	CASSLDAGTLNEQFF
16	TRBV6-2/TRBV6-3	-	CASSRDPLAYYNEQFF
11	TRBV12-3/TRBV12-4	-	CASSLLDTQYF
16	TRBV6-2/TRBV6-3	-	CASSYLARDPSYGYTF
15	TRBV15	TRBD1	CATSRDLTGLGELFF
14	TRBV7-9	-	CASSLAATNTEAFF
14	TRBV5-6	-	CASSIPVGVETQYF
16	TRBV9	-	CASSPTPGHPGGGYTF
15	TRBV5-1	-	CASSPGRTQNTEAFF
15	TRBV9	TRBD1	CASSAGQGAVQPQHF
15	TRBV7-2	-	CASSLPGLSTDTQYF
15	TRBV9	TRBD1	CASSVGWTGTPAQFF
16	TRBV5-6	TRBD1	CASSIRDRGTNEKLFF
15	TRBV9	-	CASSVVAGYHNEQFF
15	TRBV25-1	-	CATQEGDLNKNIQYF
16	TRBV6-2/TRBV6-3	-	CASSPWRVSSGNTIYF
18	TRBV7-2	TRBD1	CASRSIGTGGWSTDTQYF
17	TRBV30	TRBD2	CAWSVGIGGRAGETQYF
12	TRBV29-1	TRBD1	CSGQGGGAEAFF
13	TRBV18	-	CASSPGSSGEQYF
16	TRBV24-1	-	CATSDWRGGAPDTQYF
12	TRBV10-3	-	CAIRDSRYEQYF
15	TRBV19	-	CASRKPDKGNTEAFF
13	TRBV15	-	CATSREGRSEQYF
17	TRBV7-3	TRBD1	CASSPGGPGATNEKLFF
14	TRBV5-4	-	CASSSDPGGDEQYF
13	TRBV13	TRBD1	CASGTGKGYEQYF
15	TRBV5-8	-	CASGITGRAQETQYF
16	TRBV9	-	CASSVAGGYGTYEQYF
14	TRBV19	TRBD1	CASRLTGGKEKLFF
18	TRBV4-1	TRBD1	CASSQGITGTGGGQPQHF
16	TRBV11-3	-	CASSIAPGLSYNEQFF
16	TRBV11-3	TRBD1	CASSRRTGGANEKLFF
13	TRBV30	TRBD1	CAWKDQGAREQYF
14	TRBV19	-	CASSIESRDNEQFF